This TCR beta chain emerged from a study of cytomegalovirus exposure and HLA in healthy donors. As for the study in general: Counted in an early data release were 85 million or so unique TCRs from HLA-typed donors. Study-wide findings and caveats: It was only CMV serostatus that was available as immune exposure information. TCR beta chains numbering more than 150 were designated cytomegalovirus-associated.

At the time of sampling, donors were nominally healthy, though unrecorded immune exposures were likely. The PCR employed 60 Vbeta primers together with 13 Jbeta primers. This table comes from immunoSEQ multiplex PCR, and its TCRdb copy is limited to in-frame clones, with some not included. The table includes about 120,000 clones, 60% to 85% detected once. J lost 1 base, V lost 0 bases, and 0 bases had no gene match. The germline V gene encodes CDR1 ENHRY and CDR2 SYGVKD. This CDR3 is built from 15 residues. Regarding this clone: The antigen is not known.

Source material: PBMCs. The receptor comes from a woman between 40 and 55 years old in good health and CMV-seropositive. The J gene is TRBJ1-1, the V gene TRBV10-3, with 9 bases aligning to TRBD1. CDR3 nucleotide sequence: TGTGCCATCAGTGAGTCGGGACAGGGGAACACTGAAGCTTTCTTT. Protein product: CAISESGQGNTEAFF.